Below, 13 T cell receptor beta chains from the same sample are listed, as sequenced in a study of cytomegalovirus exposure and HLA in healthy donors. The protocol was immunoSEQ multiplex PCR, while the TCRdb copy is restricted to in-frame clones and leaves out a portion. The sample lists around 150,000 clones, almost 90% occurring once. Sequenced material: PBMCs. Receptor source: a woman aged 18-29 years in good health and CMV-seropositive.

J is TRBJ2-7 and V is TRBV19; possibly TRBD1 for D (6 bases). This CDR3 contains 13 residues. With 7 bases removed from V and 3 bases from J, the gap between germline ends came to 13 bases. CDR1 is LNHDA and CDR2 is SQIVND in the germline V gene (reference sequence). CDR3 DNA sequence: TGTGCCAGTACCCCCCGAGGGGGCTACGAGCAGTACTTC. Protein sequence: CASTPRGGYEQYF.

V gene TRBV30 combines with J gene TRBJ2-3, with 9 bases matching TRBD2. This CDR3 is built from 14 residues. The ends lost 4 bases at V and 6 bases at J; junction bases unmatched: 8. Germline CDR1 reads GTSNPN; CDR2 reads SVGIG (reference sequence). The CDR3 protein is CAWNKAGGGDTQYF. The CDR3, as DNA: TGTGCCTGGAATAAAGCGGGGGGTGGGGATACGCAGTATTTT.

The V gene is TRBV13, the J gene TRBJ2-7; 12 bases are a match to TRBD1. V gave up 4 bases and J gave up 3 bases; unmatched junction bases: 4. Germline V lookup: CDR1 PRHDT, CDR2 FYEKMQ (reference sequence). The CDR3 runs 15 residues. CDR3 loop: CASSYGTGGDYEQYF. The CDR3 bases are TGTGCCAGCAGCTACGGGACAGGGGGCGACTACGAGCAGTACTTC.

The J gene is TRBJ1-3, the V gene TRBV18; D may be TRBD1 (6 bases). The V end was cut by 3 bases, the J end by 2 bases, with 11 bases between. Germline loops: CDR1 KGHSH, CDR2 LQKENI. This CDR3 has 15 amino acids. CDR3 in DNA: TGTGCCAGCTCACCGAACAGGGAACCTGGAAACACCATATATTTT. It encodes CASSPNREPGNTIYF.

The chain combines TRBV4-2 with TRBJ1-4; 8 bases match TRBD1. Germline V gene data show CDR1 as LGHNA and CDR2 as YNFKEQ. Unmatched junction bases numbered 8, after V lost 6 bases and J lost 8 bases. The CDR3 covers 14 residues. The CDR3 sequence: CASRPGQGGEKLFF. The DNA of the CDR3 is TGTGCCAGCAGACCCGGACAGGGAGGGGAAAAACTGTTTTTT.

The chain is built from TRBV2 and TRBJ2-7, with 10 nucleotides matching TRBD2. The V and J ends lost 6 bases and 0 bases, in that order; junction bases with no gene match: 5. Germline CDR1 SNHLY, CDR2 FYNNEI. The CDR3 contains 15 residues. CDR3 amino acids: CASRRTSGSSYEQYF. The DNA for the CDR3 is TGTGCCAGCAGACGGACTAGCGGCAGCTCCTACGAGCAGTACTTC.

This clone was observed a single time. At the DNA level, this CDR3 is encoded by other sequences in the same sample as well. CDR3 coding DNA: TGTGCCAGCAGTGCGGGAGCCGATACGCAGTATTTT. This codes for CASSAGADTQYF. The chain joins TRBV2 to TRBJ2-3, with D tentatively TRBD2 (6 bases). This CDR3 spans 12 amino acids. V lost 4 bases, J lost 6 bases, and 8 bases lay in between. The germline CDR1 and CDR2 sequences are SNHLY and FYNNEI. Together with reference TRBV2 and TRBJ2-3, the CDR3 gives the full variable domain: EPEVTQTPSHQVTQMGQEVILRCVPISNHLYFYWYRQILGQKVEFLVSFYNNEISEKSEIFDDQFSVERPDGSNFTLKIRSTKLEDSAMYFCASSAGADTQYFGPGTRLTVL.

The CDR3, as DNA: TGTGCCAGCAGCCATCCCATCGCCCTTGAGAAGGATCGCGGAAACACCGGGGAGCTGTTTTTT. This sequence encodes CASSHPIALEKDRGNTGELFF. The J gene is TRBJ2-2, the V gene TRBV4-2; D is ambiguous. The CDR3 has 21 residues. The germline V gene encodes CDR1 LGHNA and CDR2 YNFKEQ. With 3 bases removed from V and 2 bases from J, the gap between germline ends came to 28 bases.

V is TRBV4-3 and J is TRBJ1-3; no reliable D call. The CDR3 spans 16 residues. Germline lookup yields CDR1 LGHNA and CDR2 YSLEER. Between the trimmed V and J ends, which lost 0 bases and 2 bases, there was a span of 11 bases. CDR3 region: CASSQEVSRAGNTIYF. The CDR3 DNA follows: TGCGCCAGCAGCCAAGAAGTTTCGCGGGCTGGAAACACCATATATTTT.

This chain uses TRBV5-1 with TRBJ2-1; D uncertain. The V end was cut by 4 bases, the J end by 7 bases, with 12 bases between. The germline CDR1 and CDR2 sequences are SGHRS and YFSETQ. The CDR3 runs to 13 residues. The CDR3 nucleotides read TGCGCCAGCAGCGCCCCGTTACGGAATGAGCAGTTCTTC. Residues: CASSAPLRNEQFF.

CDR3 sequence: CASSSPGPQETQYF. CDR3 in DNA: TGTGCCAGCAGCTCCCCCGGTCCCCAAGAGACCCAGTACTTC. The chain links TRBV7-2 to TRBJ2-5; D gene uncertain. Germline V CDR1 and CDR2: SGHTA, FQGNSA. The V end lost 4 bases, the J end lost 1 base, and 10 bases lay between the germline ends. The CDR3 covers 14 residues.

This clone was observed a handful of times. Here the CDR3 reads CASSQERQGDSPLHF. In nucleotides, the CDR3 is TGCGCCAGCAGCCAAGAAAGGCAGGGGGATTCACCCCTCCACTTT. The rearrangement joins TRBV4-1 to TRBJ1-6, with 7 positions matching TRBD1. The trim removed 0 bases at V and 8 bases at J, leaving 4 bases unmatched. The germline V gene encodes CDR1 MGHRA and CDR2 YSYEKL. The CDR3 length is 15 residues.

The chain combines TRBV19 with TRBJ1-1; a possible D gene is TRBD1 (6 bases). The CDR3 has 13 amino acids. The germline V gene has CDR1 LNHDA and CDR2 SQIVND (reference sequence). With 10 bases removed from V and 2 bases from J, the gap between germline ends came to 14 bases. CDR3 protein: CATSGQQNTEAFF. The CDR3, as DNA: TGTGCCACCTCCGGACAGCAAAACACTGAAGCTTTCTTT.